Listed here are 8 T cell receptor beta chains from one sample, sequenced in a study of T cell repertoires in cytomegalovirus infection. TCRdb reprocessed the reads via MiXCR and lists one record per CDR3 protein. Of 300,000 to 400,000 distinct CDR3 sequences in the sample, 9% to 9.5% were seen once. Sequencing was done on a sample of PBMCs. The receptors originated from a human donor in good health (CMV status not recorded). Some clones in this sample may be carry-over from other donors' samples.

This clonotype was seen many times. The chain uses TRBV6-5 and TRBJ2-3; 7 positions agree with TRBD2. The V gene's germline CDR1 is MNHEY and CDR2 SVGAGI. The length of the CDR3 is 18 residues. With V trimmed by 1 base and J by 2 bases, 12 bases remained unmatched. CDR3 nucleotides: TGTGCCAGCAGTTACTACGCTCGAGGGGCGGGGGACACAGATACGCAGTATTTT. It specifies CASSYYARGAGDTDTQYF.

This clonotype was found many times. CDR3 nucleotides: TGTGCCAGCAGCTTGGTGAAAGGGAACACCGGGGAGCTGTTTTTT. Encoded protein: CASSLVKGNTGELFF. The chain is built from TRBV5-4 and TRBJ2-2; D gene ambiguous. V lost 0 bases and J 1 base, leaving 7 bases between the germline ends. CDR1 is SGHNT, CDR2 YYREEE, per germline (reference sequence). CDR3 length: 15 residues.

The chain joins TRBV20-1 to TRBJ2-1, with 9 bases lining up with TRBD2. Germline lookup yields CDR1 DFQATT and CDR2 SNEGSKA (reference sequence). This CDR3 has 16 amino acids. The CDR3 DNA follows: TGCACCTGCCGTCCGGGGAGGGCGGGAGGGGAGGATGAGCAGTTCTTC. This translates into CTCRPGRAGGEDEQFF.

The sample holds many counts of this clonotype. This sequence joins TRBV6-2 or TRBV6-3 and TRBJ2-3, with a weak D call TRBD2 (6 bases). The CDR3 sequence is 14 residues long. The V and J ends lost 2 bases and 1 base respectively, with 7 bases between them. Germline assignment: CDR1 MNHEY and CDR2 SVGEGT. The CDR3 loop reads CASSYTSRTDTQYF. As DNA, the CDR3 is TGTGCCAGCAGTTACACTAGCCGCACAGATACGCAGTATTTT.

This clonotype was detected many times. The CDR3, as DNA: TGCAGTGCTAGAGATCAACCTAGCGGGGGCTCCTACAATGAGCAGTTCTTC. Translation: CSARDQPSGGSYNEQFF. The genes are TRBV20-1 and TRBJ2-1; 10 bases fit TRBD2. The germline CDR1 and CDR2 sequences are DFQATT and SNEGSKA (reference sequence). This CDR3 spans 17 amino acids. The V and J ends lost 0 bases and 0 bases, in that order; junction bases with no gene match: 5.

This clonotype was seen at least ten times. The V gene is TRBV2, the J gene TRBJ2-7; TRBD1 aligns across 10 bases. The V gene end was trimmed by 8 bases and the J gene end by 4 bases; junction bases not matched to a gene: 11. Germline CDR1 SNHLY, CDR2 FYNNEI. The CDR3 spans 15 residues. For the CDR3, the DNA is TGTGCCAGCGCAAGACAGGGGGCGCAAGCGTACGAGCAGTACTTC. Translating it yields CASARQGAQAYEQYF.

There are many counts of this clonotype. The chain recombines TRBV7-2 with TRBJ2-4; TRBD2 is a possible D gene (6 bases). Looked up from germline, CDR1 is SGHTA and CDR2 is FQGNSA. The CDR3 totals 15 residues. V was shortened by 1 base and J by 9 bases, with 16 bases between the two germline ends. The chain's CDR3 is CASSLGLRGSTIQYF. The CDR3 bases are TGTGCCAGCAGCTTAGGGCTGCGGGGCAGTACCATTCAGTACTTC. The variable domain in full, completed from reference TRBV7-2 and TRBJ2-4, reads GAGVSQSPSNKVTEKGKDVELRCDPISGHTALYWYRQSLGQGLEFLIYFQGNSAPDKSGLPSDRFSAERTGGSVSTLTIQRTQQEDSAVYLCASSLGLRGSTIQYFGAGTRLSVL.

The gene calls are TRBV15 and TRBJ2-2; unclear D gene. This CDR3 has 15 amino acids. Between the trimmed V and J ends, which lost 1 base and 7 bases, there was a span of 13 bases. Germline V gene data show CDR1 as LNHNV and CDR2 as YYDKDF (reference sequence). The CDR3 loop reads CATSRGRPHIGELFF. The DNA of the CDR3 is TGTGCCACCAGCAGAGGAAGACCGCACATCGGGGAGCTGTTTTTT.